This T cell receptor beta chain comes out of a study of technical replicates of blood from a handful of donors. The V and J ends lost 6 bases and 6 bases respectively, with 11 bases between them. The CDR3 is 12 residues long. Germline loops: CDR1 LNHDA, CDR2 SQIVND (reference sequence). The data were produced by immunoSEQ multiplex PCR, yet TCRdb's version contains in-frame clones alone and is incomplete. The data hold more than 75,000 clones, with roughly 85% observed a single time. This clonotype was sampled from a human donor in good health. Some clones in this sample may be carry-over from other donors' samples. The gene calls are TRBV19 and TRBJ1-1; a possible D gene is TRBD1 (5 bases). The sequencing input was PBMCs. CDR3 sequence reads: CASSPRTSEAFF. The CDR3 DNA reads as TGTGCCAGTAGCCCACGGACATCTGAAGCTTTCTTT.